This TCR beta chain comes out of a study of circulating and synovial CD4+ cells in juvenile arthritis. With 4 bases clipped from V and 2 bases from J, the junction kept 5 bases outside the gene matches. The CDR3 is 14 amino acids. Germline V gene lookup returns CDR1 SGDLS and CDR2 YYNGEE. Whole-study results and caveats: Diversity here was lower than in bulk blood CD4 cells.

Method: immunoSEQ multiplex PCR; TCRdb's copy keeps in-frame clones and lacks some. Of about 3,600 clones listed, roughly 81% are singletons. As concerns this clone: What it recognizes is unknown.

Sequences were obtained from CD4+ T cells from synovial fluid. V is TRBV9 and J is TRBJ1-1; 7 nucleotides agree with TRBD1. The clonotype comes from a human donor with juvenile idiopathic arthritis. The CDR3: CASSPGTVNTEAFF. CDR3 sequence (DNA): TGTGCCAGCAGCCCAGGGACAGTAAACACTGAAGCTTTCTTT.